A single sample gave rise to the 18 T cell receptor beta chains below, sequenced in a study of blood T cell repertoires in COVID-19. Produced via immunoSEQ multiplex PCR; TCRdb's table is partial and in-frame only. Of 90,000 to 120,000 clones in the sample, around four fifths were seen once. Sequenced: peripheral blood. The receptors were gathered from a man in his 70s with acute or convalescent COVID-19.

J is TRBJ1-3 and V is TRBV9; D remains unclear. V was trimmed by 0 bases and J by 2 bases, leaving 9 bases between them. CDR3 size: 15 residues. The germline gives CDR1 SGDLS, CDR2 YYNGEE. The CDR3 reads CASSVGGLAGNTIYF. In nucleotides, the CDR3 is TGTGCCAGCAGCGTAGGCGGCCTGGCTGGAAACACCATATATTTT.

Concerning this clone: Other DNA sequences within the sample encode an identical CDR3. DNA of the CDR3: TGCGCCAGCAGCTTAGGACAGGGCTCGTATGGCTACACCTTC. It is translated as CASSLGQGSYGYTF. The V gene is TRBV5-1, the J gene TRBJ1-2; 8 bases agree with TRBD1. The CDR3 runs 14 residues. Per germline, CDR1 SGHRS and CDR2 YFSETQ. V was pared by 2 bases and J by 5 bases, with 5 bases of the junction left unmatched. The variable domain in full, completed from reference TRBV5-1 and TRBJ1-2, reads KAGVTQTPRYLIKTRGQQVTLSCSPISGHRSVSWYQQTPGQGLQFLFEYFSETQRNKGNFPGRFSGRQFSNSRSEMNVSTLELGDSALYLCASSLGQGSYGYTFGSGTRLTVV.

DNA of the CDR3: TGTGCCAGCAGTGAAGGAGGTGGCTACACCTTC. It encodes CASSEGGGYTF. The rearrangement uses TRBV2 and TRBJ1-2; D call uncertain. The V gene's germline CDR1 is SNHLY and CDR2 FYNNEI. This CDR3 has 11 residues. V shed 1 base and J shed 7 bases, with 4 bases lying between them. Filled out from reference TRBV2 and TRBJ1-2, the complete variable domain reads EPEVTQTPSHQVTQMGQEVILRCVPISNHLYFYWYRQILGQKVEFLVSFYNNEISEKSEIFDDQFSVERPDGSNFTLKIRSTKLEDSAMYFCASSEGGGYTFGSGTRLTVV.

This clone was picked up one time. V is TRBV10-2 and J is TRBJ2-3; TRBD1 agrees at 9 bases. CDR1 and CDR2 from the germline V gene are WSHSY and SAAADI. The CDR3 contains 15 residues. V was pared by 8 bases and J by 9 bases, with 15 bases of the junction left unmatched. The CDR3 region is CASGPQGALSLTQYF. CDR3 sequence (DNA): TGCGCCAGCGGACCACAGGGGGCCCTCAGCCTAACGCAGTATTTT.

The chain recombines TRBV6-5 with TRBJ1-1, with D possibly matching TRBD1 (5 bases). V dropped 0 bases and J dropped 8 bases, with 10 bases sitting between them. Germline V gene data show CDR1 as MNHEY and CDR2 as SVGAGI. The length of the CDR3 is 13 residues. The CDR3: CASSYSTGEEAFF. The CDR3, as DNA: TGTGCCAGCAGTTACTCGACGGGGGAAGAAGCTTTCTTT.

The chain couples TRBV9 to TRBJ2-7, with TRBD2 identical over 9 bases. The CDR3 runs 16 residues. Germline CDR1 SGDLS, CDR2 YYNGEE. The ends lost 0 bases at V and 5 bases at J; junction bases unmatched: 9. The CDR3 region is CASSVGPPAGGNEQYF. CDR3 coding DNA: TGTGCCAGCAGCGTAGGCCCCCCAGCGGGGGGCAACGAGCAGTACTTC.

In its sample, this clone was seen once. V is TRBV7-9 and J is TRBJ2-1, with 10 nucleotides matching TRBD2. The CDR3 totals 16 residues. Germline V gene lookup returns CDR1 SEHNR and CDR2 FQNEAQ (reference sequence). J lost 5 bases, V lost 0 bases, and 4 bases had no gene match. This CDR3 is CASSLAVTSGDNEQFF. The CDR3 DNA sequence: TGTGCCAGCAGCTTAGCCGTAACTAGCGGGGACAATGAGCAGTTCTTC.

This rearrangement joins TRBV6-5 to TRBJ1-4, with 9 bases that match TRBD1. Germline loops: CDR1 MNHEY, CDR2 SVGAGI. CDR3 length: 15 residues. The junction had 6 bases not matched to a gene; V was cut back by 8 bases and J by 2 bases. The DNA of the CDR3 is TGTGCCAGCGGAGACAGGGGGACGACTAATGAAAAACTGTTTTTT. Protein product: CASGDRGTTNEKLFF.

The rearrangement uses TRBV18 and TRBJ1-1, with D perhaps matching TRBD1 (6 bases). CDR1 is KGHSH, CDR2 LQKENI, per germline. The V gene lost 5 bases and the J gene lost 4 bases, with 11 bases spanning the gap. The CDR3 covers 13 residues. CDR3 sequence (DNA): TGTGCCAGCTCATCAGGGGCGCGCACTGAAGCTTTCTTT. It encodes CASSSGARTEAFF.

The V gene is TRBV2, the J gene TRBJ2-7, with TRBD1 matching over 8 bases. From germline, CDR1 is SNHLY and CDR2 FYNNEI. The CDR3 consists of 13 residues. With 6 bases clipped from V and 0 bases from J, the junction kept 1 base outside the gene matches. As DNA, the CDR3 is TGTGCCAGCAGCGGGACAGGCTCCTACGAGCAGTACTTC. Its protein is CASSGTGSYEQYF.

The V call is TRBV2, the J call TRBJ1-1, with 7 positions matching TRBD1. V shed 6 bases and J 5 bases; nucleotides not matched to a gene: 6. The CDR3 is made up of 13 amino acids. CDR1 SNHLY and CDR2 FYNNEI come from the germline V gene. The CDR3 nucleotides are TGTGCCAGCAGATACGACAGGGAAACTGAAGCTTTCTTT. It yields the protein CASRYDRETEAFF.

The chain joins TRBV21-1 to TRBJ1-1. TRBV21-1 is termed a pseudogene. There are 17 residues in the CDR3. The CDR3 sequence: CASSKGGLPFMNTEAFF. In nucleotides, the CDR3 is TGTGCCAGCAGCAAAGGAGGTCTTCCTTTCATGAACACTGAAGCTTTCTTT.

This clone was found a few times. The gene calls are TRBV6-5 and TRBJ1-1; D possibly corresponds to TRBD1 (6 bases). The germline V gene has CDR1 MNHEY and CDR2 SVGAGI. The CDR3 extends over 14 amino acids. Trimming took off 6 bases at V and 0 bases at J, with 11 bases between the two ends. CDR3 nucleotides: TGTGCCAGCAGACCAGGGGTCATGAACACTGAAGCTTTCTTT. Translated, it gives CASRPGVMNTEAFF.

This chain uses TRBV28 with TRBJ1-2; 8 bases fit TRBD1. CDR1 is MDHEN, CDR2 SYDVKM, per germline. The CDR3 totals 13 residues. Trimming took 4 bases from V and 4 from J; bases not matched to a gene: 2. This CDR3 is CASSWTGTYGYTF. In DNA, the CDR3 is TGTGCCAGCAGTTGGACAGGGACCTATGGCTACACCTTC.

This clone was seen more than once but under ten times. The chain has TRBV27 and TRBJ2-7, with D tentatively TRBD1 (8 bases). The CDR3 covers 16 residues. Germline V CDR1 and CDR2: MNHEY, SMNVEV (reference sequence). V was shortened by 3 bases and J by 4 bases, with 19 bases between the two germline ends. CDR3 nucleotides: TGTGCCAGCAGTTTCCCAACACAGGGGGGAGGGTACGAGCAGTACTTC. It specifies CASSFPTQGGGYEQYF.

Note on this clone: In the same sample, other DNA sequences code for this CDR3. The genes are TRBV5-1 and TRBJ2-7; the D gene is possibly TRBD1 (5 bases). Germline V lookup: CDR1 SGHRS, CDR2 YFSETQ. V lost 2 bases, J lost 3 bases, and 6 bases lay in between. CDR3 size: 12 residues. The CDR3 DNA follows: TGCGCCAGCAGCTTCCAGGGCTACGAGCAGTACTTC. The encoded protein is CASSFQGYEQYF.

The rearrangement joins TRBV5-4 to TRBJ1-1; D is unresolved. The CDR3 sequence is 15 residues long. V gave up 0 bases and J gave up 1 base, with 10 bases separating them. CDR1 is SGHNT, CDR2 YYREEE, per germline (reference sequence). The CDR3 reads CASSLAGASNTEAFF. CDR3 in DNA: TGTGCCAGCAGCTTGGCCGGTGCTTCGAACACTGAAGCTTTCTTT.

With respect to this clone: Other DNA sequences from this sample encode an identical CDR3 as well. This chain joins TRBV18 and TRBJ2-3, with D tentatively TRBD2 (6 bases). V lost 3 bases and J lost 1, with 8 bases in between. Germline V gives CDR1 KGHSH, CDR2 LQKENI. The CDR3 loop spans 14 amino acids. The CDR3: CASSPPGGTDTQYF. CDR3 DNA sequence: TGTGCCAGCTCACCTCCGGGGGGCACAGATACGCAGTATTTT. Looking up the rest from reference TRBV18 and TRBJ2-3 gives the full variable domain: NAGVMQNPRHLVRRRGQEARLRCSPMKGHSHVYWYRQLPEEGLKFMVYLQKENIIDESGMPKERFSAEFPKEGPSILRIQQVVRGDSAAYFCASSPPGGTDTQYFGPGTRLTVL.